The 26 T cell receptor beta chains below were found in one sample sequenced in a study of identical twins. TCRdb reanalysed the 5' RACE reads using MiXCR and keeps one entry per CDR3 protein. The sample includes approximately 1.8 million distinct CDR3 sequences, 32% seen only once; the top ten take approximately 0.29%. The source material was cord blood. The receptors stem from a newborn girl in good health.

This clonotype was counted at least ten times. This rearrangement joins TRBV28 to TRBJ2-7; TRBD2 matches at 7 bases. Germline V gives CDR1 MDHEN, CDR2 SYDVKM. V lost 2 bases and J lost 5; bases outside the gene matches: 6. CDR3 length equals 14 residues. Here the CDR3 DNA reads TGTGCCAGCAGTTTAGGCGGGAGAGGCGACGAGCAGTACTTC. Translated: CASSLGGRGDEQYF.

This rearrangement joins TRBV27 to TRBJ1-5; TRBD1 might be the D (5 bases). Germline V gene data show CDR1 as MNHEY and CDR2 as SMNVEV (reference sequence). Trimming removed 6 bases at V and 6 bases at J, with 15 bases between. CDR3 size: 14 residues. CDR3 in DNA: TGTGCCAGCAGGGGACGGGAACGAGGTCAGCCCCAGCATTTT. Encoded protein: CASRGRERGQPQHF.

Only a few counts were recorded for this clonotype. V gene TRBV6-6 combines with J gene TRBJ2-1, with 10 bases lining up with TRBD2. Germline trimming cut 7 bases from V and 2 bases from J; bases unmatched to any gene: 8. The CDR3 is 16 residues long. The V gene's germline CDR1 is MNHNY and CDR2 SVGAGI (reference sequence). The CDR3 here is CASKKAGGYTYNEQFF. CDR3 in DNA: TGTGCCAGCAAAAAAGCGGGGGGGTACACCTACAATGAGCAGTTCTTC.

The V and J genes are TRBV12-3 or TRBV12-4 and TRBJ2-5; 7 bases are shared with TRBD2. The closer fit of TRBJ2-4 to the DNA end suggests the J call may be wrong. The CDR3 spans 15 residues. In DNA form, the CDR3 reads TGTGCCAGCAGTTCGAGCGGGGCCCTTATAGACATTCAGTACTTC. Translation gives CASSSSGALIDIQYF.

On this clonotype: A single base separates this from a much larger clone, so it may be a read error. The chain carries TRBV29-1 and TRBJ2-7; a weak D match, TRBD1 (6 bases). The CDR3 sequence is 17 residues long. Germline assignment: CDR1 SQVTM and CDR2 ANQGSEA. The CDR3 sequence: CSVELPGASLASYEQCF. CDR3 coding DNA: TGCAGCGTTGAACTACCAGGGGCTAGCCTCGCCTCCTACGAGCAGTGCTTC.

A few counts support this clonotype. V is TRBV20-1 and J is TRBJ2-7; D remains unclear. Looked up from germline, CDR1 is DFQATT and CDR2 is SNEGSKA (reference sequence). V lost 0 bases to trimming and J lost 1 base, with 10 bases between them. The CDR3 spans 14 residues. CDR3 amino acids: CSARDRVASYEQYF. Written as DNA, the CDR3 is TGCAGTGCTAGAGATCGGGTGGCTTCCTACGAGCAGTACTTC.

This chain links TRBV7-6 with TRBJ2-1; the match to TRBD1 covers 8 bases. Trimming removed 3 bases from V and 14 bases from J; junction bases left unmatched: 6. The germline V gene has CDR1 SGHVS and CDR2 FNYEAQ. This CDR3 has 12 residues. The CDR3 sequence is CASSLGTGRKFF. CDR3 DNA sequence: TGTGCCAGCAGCTTGGGGACAGGCAGGAAGTTCTTC.

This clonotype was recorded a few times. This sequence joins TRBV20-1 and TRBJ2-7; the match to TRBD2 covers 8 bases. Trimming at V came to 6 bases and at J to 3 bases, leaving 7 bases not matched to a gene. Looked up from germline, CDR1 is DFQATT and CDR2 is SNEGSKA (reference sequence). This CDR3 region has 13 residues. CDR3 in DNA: TGCAGTGCAAGCCTACTAGCGGTCTACGAGCAGTACTTC. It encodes CSASLLAVYEQYF.

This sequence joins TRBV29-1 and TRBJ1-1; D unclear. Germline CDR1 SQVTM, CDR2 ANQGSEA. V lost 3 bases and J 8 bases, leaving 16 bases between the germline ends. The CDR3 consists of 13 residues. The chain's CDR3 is CSVDMGLGIEAFF. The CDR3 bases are TGCAGCGTTGATATGGGGTTGGGGATAGAAGCTTTCTTT.

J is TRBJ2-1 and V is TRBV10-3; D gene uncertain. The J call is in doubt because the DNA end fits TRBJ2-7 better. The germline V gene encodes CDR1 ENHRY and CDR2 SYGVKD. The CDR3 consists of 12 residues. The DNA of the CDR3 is TGTGCCATCAGTGTTTCCTACAATGAGCAGTACTTC. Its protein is CAISVSYNEQYF.

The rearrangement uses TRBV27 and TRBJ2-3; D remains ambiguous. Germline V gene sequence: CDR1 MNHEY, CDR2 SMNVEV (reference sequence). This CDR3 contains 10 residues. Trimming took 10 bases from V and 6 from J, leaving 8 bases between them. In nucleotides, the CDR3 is TGTGCCACCGGATGGGATACGCAGTATTTT. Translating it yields CATGWDTQYF.

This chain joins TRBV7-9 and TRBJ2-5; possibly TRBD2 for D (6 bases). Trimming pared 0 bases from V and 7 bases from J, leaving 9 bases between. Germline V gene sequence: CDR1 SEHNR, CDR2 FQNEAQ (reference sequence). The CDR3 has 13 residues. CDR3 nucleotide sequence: TGTGCCAGCAGCTTAGCGTCCGGGGGGACCCAGTACTTC. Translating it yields CASSLASGGTQYF.

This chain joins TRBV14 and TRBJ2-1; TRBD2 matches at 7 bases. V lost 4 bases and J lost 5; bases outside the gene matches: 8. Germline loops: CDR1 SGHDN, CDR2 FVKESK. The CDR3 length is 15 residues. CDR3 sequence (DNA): TGTGCCAGCAGCCCCCAGCGGGAACGGGACAATGAGCAGTTCTTC. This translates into CASSPQRERDNEQFF.

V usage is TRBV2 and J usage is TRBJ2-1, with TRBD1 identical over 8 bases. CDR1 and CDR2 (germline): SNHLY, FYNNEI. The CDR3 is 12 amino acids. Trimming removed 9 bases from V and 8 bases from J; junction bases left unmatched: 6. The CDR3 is CASTTGAHEQFF. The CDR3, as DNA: TGTGCCAGTACGACAGGGGCCCATGAGCAGTTCTTC.

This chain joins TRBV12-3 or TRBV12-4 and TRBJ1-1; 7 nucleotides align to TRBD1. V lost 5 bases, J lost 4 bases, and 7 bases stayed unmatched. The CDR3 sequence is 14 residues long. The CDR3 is CASSHLTGRTEAFF. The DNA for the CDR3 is TGTGCCAGCAGTCATCTGACAGGGCGCACTGAAGCTTTCTTT.

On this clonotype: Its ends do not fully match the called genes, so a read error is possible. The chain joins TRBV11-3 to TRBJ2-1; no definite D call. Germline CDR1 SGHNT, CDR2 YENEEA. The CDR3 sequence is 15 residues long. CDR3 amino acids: CASSLGSFSHNEQFF. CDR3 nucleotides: TGTGCCAGCAGCTTGGGCAGTTTCTCCCACAATGAGCAGTTCTTC.

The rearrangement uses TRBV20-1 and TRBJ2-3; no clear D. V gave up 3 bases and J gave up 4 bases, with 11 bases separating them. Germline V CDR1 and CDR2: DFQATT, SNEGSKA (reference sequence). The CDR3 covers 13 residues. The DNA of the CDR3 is TGCAGTGCTAGGGTTAGAAACGCAGATACGCAGTATTTT. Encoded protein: CSARVRNADTQYF.

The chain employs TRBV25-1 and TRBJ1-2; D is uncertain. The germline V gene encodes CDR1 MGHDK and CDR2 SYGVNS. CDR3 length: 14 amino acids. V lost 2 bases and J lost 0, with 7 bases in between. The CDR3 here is CASSEGLANYGYTF. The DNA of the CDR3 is TGTGCCAGCAGTGAAGGCCTAGCTAACTATGGCTACACCTTC.

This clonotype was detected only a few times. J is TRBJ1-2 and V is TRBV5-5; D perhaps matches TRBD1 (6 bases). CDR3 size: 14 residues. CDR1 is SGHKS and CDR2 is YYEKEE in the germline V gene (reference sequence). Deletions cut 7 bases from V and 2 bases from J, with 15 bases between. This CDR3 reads CASQGPQGNYGYTF. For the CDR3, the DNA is TGTGCCAGCCAAGGGCCCCAGGGGAACTATGGCTACACCTTC.

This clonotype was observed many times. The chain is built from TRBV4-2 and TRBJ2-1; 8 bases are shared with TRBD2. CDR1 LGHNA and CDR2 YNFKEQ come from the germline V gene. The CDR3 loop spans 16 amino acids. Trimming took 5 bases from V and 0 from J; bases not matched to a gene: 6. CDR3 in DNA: TGTGCCAGCAGCGAAGCCCGGGGGGGCTCCTACAATGAGCAGTTCTTC. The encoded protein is CASSEARGGSYNEQFF.

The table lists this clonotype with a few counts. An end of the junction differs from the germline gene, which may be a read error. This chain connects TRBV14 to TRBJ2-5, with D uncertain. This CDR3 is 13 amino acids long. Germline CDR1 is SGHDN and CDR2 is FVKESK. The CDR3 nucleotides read TGTGTCAGCAGCCAAGTACGAGAGTCAGTGCAGTACTTC. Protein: CVSSQVRESVQYF.

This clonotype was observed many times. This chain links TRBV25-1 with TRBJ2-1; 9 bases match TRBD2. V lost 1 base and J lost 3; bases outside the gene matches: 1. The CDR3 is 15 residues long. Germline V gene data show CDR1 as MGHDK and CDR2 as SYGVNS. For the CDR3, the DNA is TGTGCCAGCAGTGAATTTAGCGGGAGCTACAATGAGCAGTTCTTC. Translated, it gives CASSEFSGSYNEQFF.

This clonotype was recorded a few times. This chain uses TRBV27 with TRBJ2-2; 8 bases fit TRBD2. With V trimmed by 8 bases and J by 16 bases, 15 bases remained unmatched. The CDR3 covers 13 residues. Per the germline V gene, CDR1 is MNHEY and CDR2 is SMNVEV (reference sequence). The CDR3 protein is CASRGLALSRPFF. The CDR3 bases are TGTGCCAGCCGTGGACTAGCTCTATCGCGGCCGTTTTTT.

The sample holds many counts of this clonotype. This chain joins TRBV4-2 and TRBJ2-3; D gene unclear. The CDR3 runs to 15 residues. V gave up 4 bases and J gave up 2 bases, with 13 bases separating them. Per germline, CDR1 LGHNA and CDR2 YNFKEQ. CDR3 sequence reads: CASSPTQASTDTQYF. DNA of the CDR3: TGTGCCAGCAGCCCTACTCAGGCCTCCACAGATACGCAGTATTTT.

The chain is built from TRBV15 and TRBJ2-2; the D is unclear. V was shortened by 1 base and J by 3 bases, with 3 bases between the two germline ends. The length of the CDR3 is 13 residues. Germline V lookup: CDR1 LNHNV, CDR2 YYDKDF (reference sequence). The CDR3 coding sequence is TGTGCCACCAGCAGAGGGTACACCGGGGAGCTGTTTTTT. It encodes CATSRGYTGELFF.

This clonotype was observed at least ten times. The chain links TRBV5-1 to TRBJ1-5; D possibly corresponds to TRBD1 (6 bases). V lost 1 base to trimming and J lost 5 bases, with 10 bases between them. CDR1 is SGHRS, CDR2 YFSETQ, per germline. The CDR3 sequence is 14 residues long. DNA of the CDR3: TGCGCCAGCAGCTTGACGGGGGGCGATCAGCCCCAGCATTTT. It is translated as CASSLTGGDQPQHF.